The rows below give T cell receptor beta chains drawn from one sample of a study of blood T cell repertoires in COVID-19. The method was immunoSEQ multiplex PCR; TCRdb's version includes in-frame clones alone and lacks a portion of them. The sample gives around 240,000 clones, roughly nine tenths of which show up once; about 1.2% is in the top ten. The sequenced material came from PBMCs or T cells enriched from blood (not recorded which). These receptors all come from a human donor in a cohort exposed to, infected with or recovered from COVID-19 (not recorded which). The donor label of this sample is uncertain. CDR3s include the opening cysteine and the closing phenylalanine or tryptophan. The order of the fields is clone size, J gene, CDR3 length, V gene, D gene, CDR3 DNA, CDR3 protein. D genes are given only for firm matches. Size is stated for part of the rows, as once, few or many counts, or as a class when the clone is expanded.

once | TRBJ1-2 | 14 | TRBV4-3 | - | TGCGCCAGCAGCCAAGCCATTCGCGGGTATGGCTACACCTTC | CASSQAIRGYGYTF
- | TRBJ2-3 | 17 | TRBV18 | - | TGTGCCAGCTCACGGTACAGGGTAACTTTAGGCGCAGATACGCAGTATTTT | CASSRYRVTLGADTQYF
- | TRBJ1-2 | 13 | TRBV11-1 | TRBD1 | TGTGCCAGCAGCCAACAGGGGGCGGATGGCTACACCTTC | CASSQQGADGYTF
- | TRBJ1-2 | 13 | TRBV7-2 | - | TGTGCCAGCAGCTCTGACAGATTCTATGGCTACACCTTC | CASSSDRFYGYTF
- | TRBJ1-2 | 15 | TRBV3-1/TRBV3-2 | TRBD1 | TGTGCCAGCAGCCAAGAAGGGGGCAACGGCTATGGCTACACCTTC | CASSQEGGNGYGYTF
- | TRBJ1-1 | 13 | TRBV19 | - | TGTGCCAGCCGACAGTTAACGAACACTGAAGCTTTCTTT | CASRQLTNTEAFF
- | TRBJ2-7 | 13 | TRBV12-3/TRBV12-4 | - | TGTGCCAGCAGTTTAAGGAGGCTGGGCGAGCAGTACTTC | CASSLRRLGEQYF
- | TRBJ1-5 | 16 | TRBV11-2 | - | TGTGCCAGCAGCTTATCGGCAGACGTGGGCATTCAGCCCCAGCATTTT | CASSLSADVGIQPQHF
- | TRBJ2-5 | 14 | TRBV4-2 | - | TGTGCCAGCAGCCAAGATCAGGGGTCGGAGACCCAGTACTTC | CASSQDQGSETQYF
- | TRBJ2-2 | 16 | TRBV6-1 | - | TGTGCCAGCAGTGAAGATCTGGGTAGGGGGAACGGGGAGCTGTTTTTT | CASSEDLGRGNGELFF
- | TRBJ1-6 | 13 | TRBV19 | - | TGTGCCAGTACAGAGGAGACTAATTCACCCCTCCACTTT | CASTEETNSPLHF
- | TRBJ2-3 | 13 | TRBV4-2 | - | TGTGCCAGCAACTCGGGGTCCCCAGATACGCAGTATTTT | CASNSGSPDTQYF
- | TRBJ1-2 | 16 | TRBV9 | - | TGTGCCAGCAGCGTAGCTACGTCGGTGAGACAGTTAGGCTACACCTTC | CASSVATSVRQLGYTF
- | TRBJ2-7 | 11 | TRBV27 | TRBD2 | TGTTCCACTAGCGGGGGCTACGAGCAGTACTTC | CSTSGGYEQYF
once | TRBJ2-1 | 15 | TRBV9 | TRBD1 | TGTGCCAGCAGCGTAGGACAGGGGGGATACAATGAGCAGTTCTTC | CASSVGQGGYNEQFF
once | TRBJ1-5 | 13 | TRBV30 | - | TGTGCCTGGAGCGGTGCGAGGAATCAGCCCCAGCATTTT | CAWSGARNQPQHF
- | TRBJ1-2 | 14 | TRBV7-9 | - | TGTGCCAGCAGCTTAGACAGGGTCAACTATGGCTACACCTTC | CASSLDRVNYGYTF
- | TRBJ1-1 | 14 | TRBV2 | - | TGTGCCAGCAGTGCCATAACAGGGTGGAATGAAGCTTTCTTT | CASSAITGWNEAFF
- | TRBJ2-7 | 15 | TRBV27 | TRBD1 | TGTGCCAGCAGTTTCGTGGGGACAGGAGACTACGAGCAGTACTTC | CASSFVGTGDYEQYF
once | TRBJ2-1 | 13 | TRBV5-1 | - | TGCGCCAGCAGCTACACACAGGGCGATGAGCAGTTCTTC | CASSYTQGDEQFF
once | TRBJ2-7 | 13 | TRBV6-5 | - | TGTGCCAGCACAAGCGTTACCTCCTACGAGCAGTACTTC | CASTSVTSYEQYF
once | TRBJ1-1 | 14 | TRBV27 | - | TGTGCCAGCAGTTTACAGGGTGGGCACACTGAAGCTTTCTTT | CASSLQGGHTEAFF
- | TRBJ2-1 | 16 | TRBV9 | - | TGTGCCAGCAGCATGCAGGCTCACCTTAACCCCAATGAGCAGTTCTTC | CASSMQAHLNPNEQFF
- | TRBJ2-1 | 16 | TRBV5-4 | - | TGTGCCAGCAGCTTGGACAGGGCAAGCTCCTACAATGAGCAGTTCTTC | CASSLDRASSYNEQFF
- | TRBJ1-2 | 15 | TRBV9 | - | TGTGCCAGCAGCTCCCGGACGGACAAAAACTATGGCTACACCTTC | CASSSRTDKNYGYTF
- | TRBJ1-5 | 13 | TRBV9 | - | TGTGCCAGCAGCGTATCGGACGGCGGGGCCCAGCATTTT | CASSVSDGGAQHF
- | TRBJ2-5 | 13 | TRBV30 | - | TGTGCCTGGAGCGCCGGGACTGGAGAGACCCAGTACTTC | CAWSAGTGETQYF
- | TRBJ1-1 | 14 | TRBV11-2 | TRBD1 | TGTGCCAGCAGCTTAGATGGGGGGCCCGGACAGGTGCACTTT | CASSLDGGPGQVHF
- | TRBJ2-3 | 15 | TRBV6-5 | TRBD2 | TGTGCCAGCAGCACTAGCGGGGGGTTCACAGATACGCAGTATTTT | CASSTSGGFTDTQYF
- | TRBJ2-5 | 15 | TRBV7-8 | - | TGTGCCAGCAGCTTAGCAAGACTACCGAAAGAGACCCAGTACTTC | CASSLARLPKETQYF
- | TRBJ1-4 | 14 | TRBV3-1/TRBV3-2 | TRBD1 | TGTGCCAGCAGCCTGGGGACAGTAGGCTCGGGGCTGTTTTTT | CASSLGTVGSGLFF